One and the same sample provided the 32 T cell receptor beta chains below, sequenced in a study of identical twins' blood T cells. One entry per CDR3 protein results from TCRdb running MiXCR on the 5' RACE reads. The sample records 350,000 to 400,000 distinct CDR3 sequences, about 28% being singletons. The sequencing sample was made of PBMCs. The receptors were gathered from a woman between 18 and 55 years old in good health.

To note about this clonotype: A read error may account for a junction end that differs from germline. J is TRBJ2-4 and V is TRBV6-5; 7 nucleotides match TRBD1. Germline CDR1 is MNHEY and CDR2 is SVGAGI. The CDR3 has 13 residues. The CDR3 loop reads CTSSGTVKNIQYF. CDR3 DNA sequence: TGTACCAGTTCCGGGACAGTCAAAAACATTCAGTACTTC.

A note on this clonotype: Since no conserved phenylalanine or tryptophan closes the CDR3, a read error is the likely cause. V usage is TRBV12-3 or TRBV12-4 and J usage is TRBJ1-2; a weak D match, TRBD1 (5 bases). The V and J ends lost 2 bases and 8 bases respectively, with 9 bases between them. This CDR3 region has 12 residues. The CDR3 nucleotides read TGTGCCAGCAGTTTATTAGGGGAAGGCTACACCATC. Residues: CASSLLGEGYTI.

The gene calls are TRBV4-3 and TRBJ2-2; a possible D gene is TRBD2 (6 bases). Between the trimmed V and J ends, which lost 4 bases and 5 bases, there was a span of 14 bases. The germline V gene has CDR1 LGHNA and CDR2 YSLEER. CDR3 length: 15 residues. In DNA form, the CDR3 reads TGCGCCAGCAGCCCTCAGCGGGTACTTACCGGGGAGCTGTTTTTT. This translates into CASSPQRVLTGELFF.

This clonotype showed up just a few times. The chain uses TRBV27 and TRBJ1-3, with unresolved D. This CDR3 has 14 amino acids. The germline CDR1 and CDR2 sequences are MNHEY and SMNVEV (reference sequence). V was trimmed by 6 bases and J by 1 base, leaving 10 bases between them. The CDR3: CASRPVGSGNTIYF. Written as DNA, the CDR3 is TGTGCCAGCAGGCCCGTGGGGTCTGGAAACACCATATATTTT.

This clonotype was seen only a few times. The rearrangement links TRBV6-5 to TRBJ1-2; D call uncertain. The CDR3 has 14 residues. Germline CDR1 is MNHEY and CDR2 is SVGAGI. V was pared by 3 bases and J by 4 bases, with 12 bases between. The CDR3, as DNA: TGTGCCAGCAGTTATGCCCCCTCCCCCTATGGCTACACCTTC. Amino acids: CASSYAPSPYGYTF.

The chain links TRBV7-2 to TRBJ2-7; a possible D gene is TRBD2 (5 bases). CDR3 length equals 12 residues. Germline assignment: CDR1 SGHTA and CDR2 FQGNSA. Between the trimmed V and J ends, which lost 3 bases and 12 bases, there was a span of 15 bases. This chain's CDR3 is CASSFTDRERYF. The CDR3 nucleotides read TGTGCCAGCAGCTTCACCGACCGGGAACGGTACTTC. Combining the CDR3 with reference TRBV7-2 and TRBJ2-7 gives the whole variable domain GAGVSQSPSNKVTEKGKDVELRCDPISGHTALYWYRQSLGQGLEFLIYFQGNSAPDKSGLPSDRFSAERTGGSVSTLTIQRTQQEDSAVYLCASSFTDRERYFGPGTRLTVT.

This chain connects TRBV12-3 or TRBV12-4 to TRBJ2-1, with a tentative D call TRBD2 (6 bases). This CDR3 has 16 residues. V lost 3 bases, J lost 9 bases, and 21 bases lay in between. CDR3 in DNA: TGTGCCAGCAGTTTGGGGCCTGGGGACTCTCGAGTTGAGCAGTTCTTC. Translating gives CASSLGPGDSRVEQFF.

This clonotype was seen a few times. V gene TRBV25-1 combines with J gene TRBJ1-1, with D unresolved. The V end was cut by 6 bases, the J end by 1 base, with 15 bases between. The CDR3 extends over 15 amino acids. The germline V gene has CDR1 MGHDK and CDR2 SYGVNS. The CDR3 protein is CASRMDLTGNTEAFF. DNA for the CDR3: TGTGCCAGCAGAATGGATCTCACCGGGAACACTGAAGCTTTCTTT.

This clonotype was recorded many times. The rearrangement uses TRBV14 and TRBJ1-1, with D possibly TRBD1 on 5 matching bases. Germline CDR1 is SGHDN and CDR2 is FVKESK. This CDR3 contains 15 residues. V dropped 3 bases and J dropped 2 bases, with 13 bases sitting between them. This CDR3 reads CASSQGEPINTEAFF. CDR3 bases: TGTGCCAGCAGCCAGGGGGAACCCATCAACACTGAAGCTTTCTTT.

The chain employs TRBV19 and TRBJ1-1; no clear D. The V end lost 7 bases, the J end lost 0 bases, and 12 bases lay between the germline ends. CDR3 length equals 14 residues. CDR1 LNHDA and CDR2 SQIVND come from the germline V gene (reference sequence). The CDR3 sequence: CASKFAAMNTEAFF. CDR3 in DNA: TGTGCCAGTAAGTTCGCAGCCATGAACACTGAAGCTTTCTTT.

This clonotype was counted only a few times. The J gene is TRBJ2-3, the V gene TRBV7-9, with 8 bases lining up with TRBD1. Germline CDR1 SEHNR, CDR2 FQNEAQ (reference sequence). V lost 5 bases and J lost 6; bases outside the gene matches: 7. This CDR3 region has 14 residues. The CDR3 loop is CASSQGQVWDTQYF. The CDR3 DNA is TGTGCCAGCAGCCAGGGACAGGTGTGGGATACGCAGTATTTT.

This clonotype was found a few times. The rearrangement joins TRBV10-2 to TRBJ2-2; the D call may be TRBD1 or TRBD2 (5 bases each). V lost 11 bases and J 4 bases, leaving 14 bases between the germline ends. Germline V gene sequence: CDR1 WSHSY, CDR2 SAAADI. This CDR3 comprises 13 residues. The chain's CDR3 is CAFRDGGTGELFF. The DNA for the CDR3 is TGCGCCTTCCGGGACGGTGGCACCGGGGAGCTGTTTTTT.

The table lists this clonotype with a few counts. The CDR3 bases are TGTGCCAGCAGCTTAGAGGAGGCCACTGAAGCTTTCTTT. Its translation: CASSLEEATEAFF. The rearrangement uses TRBV11-2 and TRBJ1-1, with unresolved D. CDR3 length equals 13 residues. The V end lost 0 bases, the J end lost 4 bases, and 6 bases lay between the germline ends. Germline V gene lookup returns CDR1 SGHAT and CDR2 FQNNGV.

There are many counts of this clonotype. This chain connects TRBV19 to TRBJ1-1; D remains unclear. The CDR3 is 13 residues long. CDR1 LNHDA and CDR2 SQIVND come from the germline V gene (reference sequence). V was pared by 3 bases and J by 1 base, with 6 bases between. The CDR3 loop reads CASSMSGNTEAFF. As DNA, the CDR3 is TGTGCCAGTAGTATGTCCGGGAACACTGAAGCTTTCTTT.

This clonotype was observed at least ten times. This chain links TRBV12-3 or TRBV12-4 with TRBJ2-3; TRBD2 agrees at 11 bases. The CDR3 covers 14 residues. V lost 5 bases and J lost 6; bases outside the gene matches: 4. The CDR3 nucleotides are TGTGCCAGCAGTGCCTCTAGCGGGGGGGATACGCAGTATTTT. Residues: CASSASSGGDTQYF.

This clonotype was seen ten or more times. J is TRBJ1-1 and V is TRBV27; D gene uncertain. Trimming took off 5 bases at V and 11 bases at J, with 12 bases between the two ends. Germline loops: CDR1 MNHEY, CDR2 SMNVEV (reference sequence). The CDR3 covers 11 residues. The CDR3 DNA reads as TGTGCCAGCAGTGGTAGGAAAGGCGCTTTCTTT. Translation: CASSGRKGAFF.

The rearrangement joins TRBV12-3 or TRBV12-4 to TRBJ2-5; TRBD1 matches at 7 bases. V was pared by 6 bases and J by 6 bases, with 10 bases of the junction left unmatched. The CDR3 runs to 14 residues. The CDR3 sequence is CASSQIRDSQTQYF. As DNA, the CDR3 is TGTGCCAGCAGCCAAATCCGGGACAGCCAGACCCAGTACTTC.

This clonotype showed up just a few times. The chain combines TRBV6-4 with TRBJ2-2, with D unclear. CDR1 MRHNA and CDR2 SNTAGT come from the germline V gene. This CDR3 has 13 residues. Deletions cut 8 bases from V and 2 bases from J, with 9 bases between. The CDR3 spells CASAEKNTGELFF. CDR3 nucleotides: TGTGCCAGCGCCGAGAAAAACACCGGGGAGCTGTTTTTT.

The table lists this clonotype with a few counts. The gene calls are TRBV10-2 and TRBJ2-3, with 14 nucleotides matching TRBD2. The CDR3 totals 15 residues. CDR1 and CDR2 (germline): WSHSY, SAAADI. J gave up 1 base and V 8 bases, and 2 bases lay outside the gene matches. CDR3 loop: CASRGLAGGTDTQYF. In nucleotides, the CDR3 is TGCGCCAGCCGGGGACTAGCGGGAGGCACAGATACGCAGTATTTT.

The chain employs TRBV4-3 and TRBJ2-1; TRBD2 matches 10 bases. V lost 1 base to trimming and J lost 7 bases; unmatched junction nucleotides: 4. Looked up from germline, CDR1 is LGHNA and CDR2 is YSLEER. This CDR3 region has 15 residues. CDR3 coding DNA: TGCGCCAGCAGCCAAGGGCCTAGCGGGAGAAATGAGCAGTTCTTC. It encodes CASSQGPSGRNEQFF.

This clonotype was detected only a few times. This chain links TRBV19 with TRBJ1-1, with 7 positions matching TRBD1. The CDR3 loop spans 14 amino acids. The J segment lost 1 base and the V segment lost 4 bases, leaving 3 bases of the junction unmatched. Per the germline V gene, CDR1 is LNHDA and CDR2 is SQIVND (reference sequence). The CDR3 sequence is CASSRDSRNTEAFF. CDR3 nucleotide sequence: TGTGCCAGTAGTAGGGACAGCCGGAACACTGAAGCTTTCTTT.

J is TRBJ1-1 and V is TRBV9; D might be TRBD1 (5 bases). With 4 bases removed from V and 1 base from J, the gap between germline ends came to 14 bases. The germline CDR1 and CDR2 sequences are SGDLS and YYNGEE. The CDR3 totals 15 residues. CDR3 DNA sequence: TGTGCCAGCAGCCCTCGGGGACTTCAGAACACTGAAGCTTTCTTT. Translating gives CASSPRGLQNTEAFF.

The table lists this clonotype with a few counts. V is TRBV7-8 and J is TRBJ2-3, with 7 bases aligning to TRBD2. The CDR3 extends over 18 amino acids. Looked up from germline, CDR1 is SGHVS and CDR2 is FQNEAQ. Unmatched junction bases numbered 24, after V lost 7 bases and J lost 8 bases. The CDR3 bases are TGTGCCAGCACCCTAAGGGGTGGTAGCGGGCTACCGATGGGTACGCAGTATTTT. Amino acid sequence: CASTLRGGSGLPMGTQYF.

The chain has TRBV14 and TRBJ1-2, with TRBD1 as a possible D gene (5 bases). Trimming left V 0 bases short and J 5 bases short, with 10 bases between. Germline V gene lookup returns CDR1 SGHDN and CDR2 FVKESK. CDR3 size: 14 residues. In DNA form, the CDR3 reads TGTGCCAGCAGCCAAGATTTCGGGGGGTATGGCTACACCTTC. Translated, it gives CASSQDFGGYGYTF.

In this sample, this clonotype turned up a few times. This chain connects TRBV9 to TRBJ1-1; 7 bases align to TRBD1. The CDR3 is 14 amino acids. Germline CDR1 reads SGDLS; CDR2 reads YYNGEE. After removal of 4 bases from V and 5 bases from J, the junction contained 8 bases not matched to a gene. Written as DNA, the CDR3 is TGTGCCAGCAGCTTAGACAGGGCAGGGACTGAAGCTTTCTTT. As protein: CASSLDRAGTEAFF.

This chain joins TRBV19 and TRBJ1-1; weak D call: TRBD1 (5 bases). This CDR3 has 14 amino acids. Germline assignment: CDR1 LNHDA and CDR2 SQIVND (reference sequence). V shed 4 bases and J shed 0 bases, with 9 bases lying between them. The CDR3: CASSKEGLNTEAFF. CDR3 nucleotides: TGTGCCAGTAGTAAGGAGGGACTGAACACTGAAGCTTTCTTT. Using reference TRBV19 and TRBJ1-1 for the parts outside the CDR3, the full variable domain is DGGITQSPKYLFRKEGQNVTLSCEQNLNHDAMYWYRQDPGQGLRLIYYSQIVNDFQKGDIAEGYSVSREKKESFPLTVTSAQKNPTAFYLCASSKEGLNTEAFFGQGTRLTVV.

The CDR3 region has the DNA TGCAGTGCTAGACGACAGACACTAAACACTGAAGCTTTCTTT. Translating gives CSARRQTLNTEAFF. The J gene is TRBJ1-1, the V gene TRBV20-1, with a weak D call TRBD1 (5 bases). V gave up 2 bases and J gave up 2 bases, with 12 bases separating them. From germline, CDR1 is DFQATT and CDR2 SNEGSKA (reference sequence). CDR3 length: 14 residues.

The V and J genes are TRBV7-2 and TRBJ1-1; D possibly corresponds to TRBD1 (5 bases). V dropped 1 base and J dropped 8 bases, with 17 bases sitting between them. CDR3 length: 15 amino acids. From germline, CDR1 is SGHTA and CDR2 FQGNSA. In DNA, the CDR3 is TGTGCCAGCAGCTTAGACGGCGGGGCTTTTAAAGAAGCTTTCTTT. Its protein product is CASSLDGGAFKEAFF.

This clonotype was observed a few times. J is TRBJ2-2 and V is TRBV11-2; D remains ambiguous. V shed 2 bases and J shed 7 bases, with 5 bases lying between them. From germline, CDR1 is SGHAT and CDR2 FQNNGV. This CDR3 contains 12 residues. CDR3 nucleotides: TGTGCCAGCAGCTTAATGAACGGGGAGCTGTTTTTT. Protein: CASSLMNGELFF.

This clonotype has only a few counts. At one boundary the junction diverges from the germline segment, which might be a read error. V is TRBV12-3 or TRBV12-4 and J is TRBJ2-4; D is uncertain. The CDR3 is 11 residues long. CDR3 DNA: TGTGCCGGCAGTTCCAGAAACATTCAGTACTTC. Its translation is CAGSSRNIQYF.

The table lists this clonotype with a few counts. V usage is TRBV6-1 and J usage is TRBJ2-3, with 9 positions matching TRBD2. CDR1 is MNHNS and CDR2 is SASEGT in the germline V gene. The CDR3 spans 15 residues. Trimming removed 2 bases from V and 4 bases from J; junction bases left unmatched: 4. The CDR3, as DNA: TGTGCCAGCAGTGAAAACGCGGGAGGGCCAGATACGCAGTATTTT. Amino acids: CASSENAGGPDTQYF.

This chain uses TRBV29-1 with TRBJ2-3; 8 positions match TRBD1. Germline-derived CDR1 and CDR2 are SQVTM and ANQGSEA. The CDR3 extends over 15 amino acids. J lost 4 bases, V lost 7 bases, and 13 bases had no gene match. The CDR3 region is CSAQGHRGFPDTQYF. As DNA, the CDR3 is TGCAGCGCCCAAGGGCACAGGGGGTTTCCAGATACGCAGTATTTT.